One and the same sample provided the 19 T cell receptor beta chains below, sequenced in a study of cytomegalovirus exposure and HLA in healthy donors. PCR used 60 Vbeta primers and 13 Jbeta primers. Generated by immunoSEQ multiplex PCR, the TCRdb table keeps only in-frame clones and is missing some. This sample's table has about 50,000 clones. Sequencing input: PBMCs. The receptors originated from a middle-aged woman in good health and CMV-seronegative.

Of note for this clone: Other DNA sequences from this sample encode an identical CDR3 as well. CDR3 loop: CASSVELAGAYNEQFF. The DNA of the CDR3 is TGTGCCAGCAGCGTCGAACTAGCGGGGGCTTACAATGAGCAGTTCTTC. This rearrangement joins TRBV9 to TRBJ2-1; TRBD2 agrees at 11 bases. V was clipped by 2 bases and J by 4 bases; unmatched bases: 5. The CDR3 has 16 amino acids. Germline lookup yields CDR1 SGDLS and CDR2 YYNGEE.

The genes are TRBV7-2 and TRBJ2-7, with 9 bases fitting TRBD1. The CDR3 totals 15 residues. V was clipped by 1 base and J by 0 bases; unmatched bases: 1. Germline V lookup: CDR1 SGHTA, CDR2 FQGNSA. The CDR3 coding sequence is TGTGCCAGCAGCTTAGGGACAGGGGTCTCCTACGAGCAGTACTTC. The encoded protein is CASSLGTGVSYEQYF.

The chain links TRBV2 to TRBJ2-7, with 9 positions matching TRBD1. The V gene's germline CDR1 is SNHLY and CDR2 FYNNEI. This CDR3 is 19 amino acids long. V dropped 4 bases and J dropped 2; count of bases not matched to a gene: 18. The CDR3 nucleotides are TGTGCCAGCAGTGTCGCGGGACAGGGTCGGTACGACCCGACCTACGAGCAGTACTTC. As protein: CASSVAGQGRYDPTYEQYF. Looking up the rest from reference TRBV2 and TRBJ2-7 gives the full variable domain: EPEVTQTPSHQVTQMGQEVILRCVPISNHLYFYWYRQILGQKVEFLVSFYNNEISEKSEIFDDQFSVERPDGSNFTLKIRSTKLEDSAMYFCASSVAGQGRYDPTYEQYFGPGTRLTVT.

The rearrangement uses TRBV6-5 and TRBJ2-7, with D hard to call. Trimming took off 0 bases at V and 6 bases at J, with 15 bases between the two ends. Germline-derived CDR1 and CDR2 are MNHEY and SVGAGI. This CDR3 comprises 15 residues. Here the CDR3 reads CASSYSRGTRGEQYF. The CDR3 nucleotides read TGTGCCAGCAGTTACTCTAGAGGCACCCGAGGCGAGCAGTACTTC.

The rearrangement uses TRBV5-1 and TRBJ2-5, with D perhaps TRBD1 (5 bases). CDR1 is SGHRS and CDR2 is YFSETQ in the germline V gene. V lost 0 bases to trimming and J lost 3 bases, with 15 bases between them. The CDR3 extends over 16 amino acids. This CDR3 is CASSLGSTRGEETQYF. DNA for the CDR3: TGCGCCAGCAGCTTGGGATCTACAAGGGGTGAAGAGACCCAGTACTTC.

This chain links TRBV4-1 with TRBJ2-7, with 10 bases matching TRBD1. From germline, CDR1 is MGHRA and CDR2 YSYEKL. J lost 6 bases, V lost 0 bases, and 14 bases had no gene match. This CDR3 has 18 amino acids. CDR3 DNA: TGCGCCAGCAGCCAAGATCGAGGATCCGGGACAGGGGTAAGCGAGCAGTACTTC. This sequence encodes CASSQDRGSGTGVSEQYF.

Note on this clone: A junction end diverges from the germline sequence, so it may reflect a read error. The CDR3, as DNA: TGCGCCAGCAGCCAAGATTATCCAAGCGGAGGGAGGGGTTACGAGCAGTCCTTC. Protein: CASSQDYPSGGRGYEQSF. The genes are TRBV4-3 and TRBJ2-7; TRBD2 matches 7 bases. Germline CDR1 and CDR2: LGHNA and YSLEER. The CDR3 runs 18 residues.

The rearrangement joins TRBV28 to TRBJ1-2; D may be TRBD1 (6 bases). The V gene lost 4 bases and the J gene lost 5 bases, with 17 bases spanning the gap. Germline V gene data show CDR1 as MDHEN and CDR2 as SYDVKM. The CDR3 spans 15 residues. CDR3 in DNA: TGTGCCAGCAGTTCCCCCGGGGGGCCGAATTATGGCTACACCTTC. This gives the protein CASSSPGGPNYGYTF.

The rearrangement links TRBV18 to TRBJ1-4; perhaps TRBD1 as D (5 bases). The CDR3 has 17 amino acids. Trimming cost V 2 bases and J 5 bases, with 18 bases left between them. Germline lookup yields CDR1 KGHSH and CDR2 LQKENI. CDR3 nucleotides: TGTGCCAGCTCACCAGGGTCCGCGGGACGGCGCAATGAAAAACTGTTTTTT. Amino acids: CASSPGSAGRRNEKLFF.

The CDR3 region is CASSEGGAAYGYTF. The CDR3 DNA sequence: TGTGCCAGCAGTGAGGGTGGGGCGGCCTATGGCTACACCTTC. The rearrangement links TRBV2 to TRBJ1-2; the D gene is possibly TRBD1 (5 bases). The CDR3 length is 14 residues. Germline CDR1 reads SNHLY; CDR2 reads FYNNEI. Between the trimmed V and J ends, which lost 3 bases and 4 bases, there was a span of 12 bases. The complete variable domain, with remaining parts taken from reference TRBV2 and TRBJ1-2, reads EPEVTQTPSHQVTQMGQEVILRCVPISNHLYFYWYRQILGQKVEFLVSFYNNEISEKSEIFDDQFSVERPDGSNFTLKIRSTKLEDSAMYFCASSEGGAAYGYTFGSGTRLTVV.

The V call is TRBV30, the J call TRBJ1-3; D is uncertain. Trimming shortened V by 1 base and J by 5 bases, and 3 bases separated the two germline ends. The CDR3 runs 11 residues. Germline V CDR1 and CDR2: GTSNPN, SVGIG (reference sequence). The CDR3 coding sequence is TGTGCCTGGAGTGACAGAAACACCATATATTTT. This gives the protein CAWSDRNTIYF.

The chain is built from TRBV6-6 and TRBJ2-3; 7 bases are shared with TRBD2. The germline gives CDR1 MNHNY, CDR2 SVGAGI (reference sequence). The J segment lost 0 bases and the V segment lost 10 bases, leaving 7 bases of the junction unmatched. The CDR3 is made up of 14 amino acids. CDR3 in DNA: TGTGCCACCTCCGGGAGGTCTAGCACAGATACGCAGTATTTT. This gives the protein CATSGRSSTDTQYF.

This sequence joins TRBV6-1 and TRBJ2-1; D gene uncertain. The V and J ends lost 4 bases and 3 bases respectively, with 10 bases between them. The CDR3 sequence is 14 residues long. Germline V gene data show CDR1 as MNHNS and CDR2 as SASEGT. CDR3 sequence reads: CASSVQRVYNEQFF. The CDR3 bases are TGTGCCAGCAGTGTTCAACGGGTCTACAATGAGCAGTTCTTC.

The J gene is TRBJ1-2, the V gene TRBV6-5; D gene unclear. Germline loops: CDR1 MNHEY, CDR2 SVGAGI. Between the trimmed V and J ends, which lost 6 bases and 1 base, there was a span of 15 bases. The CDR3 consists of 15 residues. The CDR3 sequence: CASRMFRISNYGYTF. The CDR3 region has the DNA TGTGCCAGCAGGATGTTCCGCATCAGTAACTATGGCTACACCTTC.

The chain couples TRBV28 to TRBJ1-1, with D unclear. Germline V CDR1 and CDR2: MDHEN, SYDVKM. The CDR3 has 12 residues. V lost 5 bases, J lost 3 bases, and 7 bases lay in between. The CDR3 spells CASSPSDTEAFF. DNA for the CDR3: TGTGCCAGCAGTCCGAGCGACACTGAAGCTTTCTTT.

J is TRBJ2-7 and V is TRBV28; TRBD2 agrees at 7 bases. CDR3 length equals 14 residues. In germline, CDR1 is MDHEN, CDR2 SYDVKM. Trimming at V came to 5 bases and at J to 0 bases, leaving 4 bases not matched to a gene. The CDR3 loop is CASSPRDYSYEQYF. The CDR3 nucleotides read TGTGCCAGCAGTCCTCGGGACTACTCCTACGAGCAGTACTTC.

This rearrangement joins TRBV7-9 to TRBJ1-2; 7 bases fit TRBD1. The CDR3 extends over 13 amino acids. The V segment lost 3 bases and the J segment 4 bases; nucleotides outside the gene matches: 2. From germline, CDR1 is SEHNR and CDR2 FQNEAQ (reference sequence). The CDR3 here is CASSFGQVYGYTF. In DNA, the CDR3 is TGTGCCAGCAGCTTCGGACAGGTCTATGGCTACACCTTC.

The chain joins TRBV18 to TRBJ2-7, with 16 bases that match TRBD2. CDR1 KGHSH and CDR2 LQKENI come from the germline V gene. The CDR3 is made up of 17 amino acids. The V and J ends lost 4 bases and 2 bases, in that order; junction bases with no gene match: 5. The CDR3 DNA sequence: TGTGCCAGCTCACTCGGGACTAGCGGGAGGGGGCCCTACGAGCAGTACTTC. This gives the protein CASSLGTSGRGPYEQYF. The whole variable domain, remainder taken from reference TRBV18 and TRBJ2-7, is NAGVMQNPRHLVRRRGQEARLRCSPMKGHSHVYWYRQLPEEGLKFMVYLQKENIIDESGMPKERFSAEFPKEGPSILRIQQVVRGDSAAYFCASSLGTSGRGPYEQYFGPGTRLTVT.

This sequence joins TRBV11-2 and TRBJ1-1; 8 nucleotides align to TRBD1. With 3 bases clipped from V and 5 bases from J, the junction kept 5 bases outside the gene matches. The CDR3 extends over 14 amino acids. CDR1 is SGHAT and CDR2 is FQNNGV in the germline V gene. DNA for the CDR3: TGTGCCAGCAGCTTCGGACAGGGTTTGACTGAAGCTTTCTTT. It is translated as CASSFGQGLTEAFF.